This TCR beta chain was sequenced for a study of PD-1 blockade in classical Hodgkin lymphoma. Whole-study context: Each patient was given nivolumab 3 mg/kg through a vein every 2 weeks.

Whole-study results and caveats: By C4D1 there was a significant rise in CD4+ TCR diversity but not in CD8+ TCR diversity. Complete responders possessed baseline diversity comparable to newly diagnosed patients.

In its sample, this clone was seen once. Its antigen is not known. Trimming at V came to 1 base and at J to 4 bases, leaving 4 bases not matched to a gene. The CDR3 is made up of 16 amino acids. CDR1 and CDR2 (germline): MGHDK, SYGVNS. The repertoire was sequenced with immunoSEQ multiplex PCR; TCRdb's copy has only in-frame clones and lacks some. The sample carries about 14,000 clones, around 80% recorded once. Each patient experienced a relapse that followed autologous stem cell transplantation, and brentuximab vedotin exposure varied. The chain employs TRBV25-1 and TRBJ2-1, with 10 bases lining up with TRBD2. The receptor comes from a human donor with classical Hodgkin lymphoma. The sample consisted of peripheral blood mononuclear cells (PBMCs), taken before the second cycle of nivolumab. Here the CDR3 DNA reads TGTGCCAGCAGTGAATTTAAACTAGCGGGGTACAATGAGCAGTTCTTC. The encoded protein is CASSEFKLAGYNEQFF.